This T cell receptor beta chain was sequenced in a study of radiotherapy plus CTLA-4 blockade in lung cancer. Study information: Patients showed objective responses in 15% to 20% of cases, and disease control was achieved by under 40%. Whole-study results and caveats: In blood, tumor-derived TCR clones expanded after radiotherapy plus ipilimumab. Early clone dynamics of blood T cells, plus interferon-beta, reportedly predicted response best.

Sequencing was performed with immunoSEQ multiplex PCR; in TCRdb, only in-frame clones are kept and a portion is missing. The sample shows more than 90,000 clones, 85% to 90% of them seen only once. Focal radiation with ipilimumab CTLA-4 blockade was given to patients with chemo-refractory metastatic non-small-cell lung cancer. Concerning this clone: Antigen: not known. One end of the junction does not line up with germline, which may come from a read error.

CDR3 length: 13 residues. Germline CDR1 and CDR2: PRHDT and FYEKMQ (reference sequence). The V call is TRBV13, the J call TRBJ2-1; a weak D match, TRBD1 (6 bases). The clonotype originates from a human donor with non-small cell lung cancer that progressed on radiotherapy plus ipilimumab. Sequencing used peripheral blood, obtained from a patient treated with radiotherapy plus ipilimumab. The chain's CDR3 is CASSLRVAGNRVF. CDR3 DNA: TGTGCCAGCAGCTTAAGGGTTGCGGGCAACAGGGTCTTC.